The clone carrying this T cell receptor beta chain showed up just a few times. Its target is unknown. Quantitative molecular-barcoded 5'-RACE generated the TCR beta libraries. TCRdb passed the 5' RACE reads through MiXCR, listing each CDR3 protein once. The data hold about 540,000 distinct CDR3 sequences, with 10% to 15% observed a single time. This CDR3 has 15 residues. The V gene's germline CDR1 is MDHEN and CDR2 SYDVKM. V lost 1 base, J lost 4 bases, and 6 bases stayed unmatched. The source of the sample is a study of CD8 T cells in ankylosing spondylitis. General observations from the study: Researchers report that disease-linked clones proved CD8+ and relatively rare in peripheral blood. Blood from ankylosing spondylitis patients appeared to carry a characteristic roughly eight-variant TCR beta motif. Some motif variants had been reported before (in reactive arthritis synovial fluid and blood). Researchers reportedly found disease-linked clones significantly enriched in matched ankylosing spondylitis synovial fluid.

Sequencing was performed on blood, either unsorted or a sorted T cell fraction (not recorded which). The TCR was taken from a male donor with ankylosing spondylitis. The chain couples TRBV28 to TRBJ2-7; 8 bases fit TRBD1. This CDR3 is CASSLSAGGRYEQYF. As DNA, the CDR3 is TGTGCCAGCAGTTTATCGGCAGGGGGCCGTTACGAGCAGTACTTC.